This T cell receptor (beta chain) was sequenced during a study of blood T cell repertoires in COVID-19. The wider study: The United States, Italy and Spain provided the acute and convalescent COVID-19 samples. PBMCs, B-cell-depleted T cells, or T cells provided the cDNA or gDNA that made up the material.

Germline CDR1 is SGHRS and CDR2 is YFSETQ. This CDR3 comprises 12 residues. Trimming removed 0 bases from V and 7 bases from J, with 5 bases in between. Authors' data handling: Amplification from reference gene primers served as the basis for estimated nucleated cell counts. TCRdb's table, derived via immunoSEQ multiplex PCR, lists solely in-frame clones and lacks some. The V and J calls and clone size were taken over from that table, and D and trimming were inferred from the DNA. The sample lists approximately 150,000 clones, around 76% occurring once. Material: peripheral blood. V and J are TRBV5-1 and TRBJ2-1; D gene ambiguous. This sequence originates from a man aged 60-69 years with acute or convalescent COVID-19. The CDR3 sequence is CASSLVPNEQFF. The CDR3 bases are TGCGCCAGCAGCTTGGTCCCGAATGAGCAGTTCTTC.